This TCR beta chain was recorded in a study of blood T cell repertoires in COVID-19. Across the study: In each case, the material was cDNA or gDNA derived from T cells, B-cell-depleted T cells, or PBMCs.

CDR1 and CDR2 from the germline V gene are LNHDA and SQIVND (reference sequence). This CDR3 spans 20 amino acids. V was pared by 3 bases and J by 1 base, with 18 bases of the junction left unmatched. Only in-frame clones appear in the TCRdb table, and some are missing; sequencing was by immunoSEQ multiplex PCR. Of about 480,000 clones in the sample, around 87% were seen once. Individuals drawn from 24 US areas were roughly 18 to 89 years old. Sequenced input: PBMCs or T cells enriched from blood (not recorded which). The TCR comes from a middle-aged woman who had recovered from COVID-19. This chain uses TRBV19 with TRBJ2-4; 7 bases map to TRBD2. Written as DNA, the CDR3 is TGTGCCAGTAGTATTAGAGGTGCCAGCGGGATTGTGGGGGCCAAAAACATTCAGTACTTC. It codes for CASSIRGASGIVGAKNIQYF.